This TCR beta chain was profiled in a study of blood T cell repertoires in COVID-19. Study-wide context: From the United States, Italy and Spain came samples of acute and convalescent COVID-19. PBMCs, B-cell-depleted T cells, or T cells provided the cDNA or gDNA that made up the material.

The authors' processing: Reference gene primer amplification yielded estimated nucleated cell counts. TCRdb's copy holds only in-frame clones and misses some; the assay was immunoSEQ multiplex PCR. The D gene and trimming were derived from the DNA, and the V and J assignments and clone size from that table. Of approximately 150,000 clones detected, about 80% appear once; the ten largest clones hold approximately 12%. Germline lookup yields CDR1 ENHRY and CDR2 SYGVKD. The CDR3 length is 13 residues. V was cut by 4 bases and J by 5 bases, with 11 bases left in between. The sequenced material came from peripheral blood. The sequence derives from a man aged 70 or older who had recovered from COVID-19. The chain joins TRBV10-3 to TRBJ2-5; D possibly corresponds to TRBD2 (5 bases). The CDR3 coding sequence is TGTGCCATCAGTGCGAGCGGAGTGGAGACCCAGTACTTC. It translates to CAISASGVETQYF.